This T cell receptor (beta chain) derives from a study of T cells in Graves' hyperthyroidism and ophthalmopathy. The CDR3 runs 14 residues. Germline CDR1 SGHAT, CDR2 FQNNGV. Germline trimming cut 5 bases from V and 4 bases from J; bases unmatched to any gene: 6. About this clonotype itself: The antigen is not known.

The source of the PBMCs was 8 to 10 ml of fresh peripheral blood. Broader study findings: Most clonotypes that expanded in the thyroid above 0.001 also showed up in blood. Model-based prediction identified ophthalmopathy a median around 6.7 months prior to its onset.

Authors of the study amplified TCR beta CDR3 regions from RNA transcripts. During a first-round RT-PCR of the TCR CDR3, the HTBI primer set was used. Each CDR3 protein is one row after TCRdb ran MiXCR on the multiplex PCR reads. Of hundreds of thousands of distinct CDR3 sequences listed, roughly 14% are singletons. The rearrangement joins TRBV11-2 to TRBJ1-1; the match to TRBD1 covers 8 bases. Sequencing was carried out using blood. This receptor was identified in a man between 18 and 29 years old with Graves' ophthalmopathy. The CDR3 bases are TGTGCCAGCAGCGAAGACAGGGGCTTCACTGAAGCTTTCTTT. It encodes CASSEDRGFTEAFF.